The clone carrying this T cell receptor (beta chain) was observed a handful of times. Its antigen is undetermined. Via CD45RO/CCR7/CD25/CD127/CD95/CD27, cells of the CD4+ naive, central memory, regulatory and stem cell-like memory subsets were sorted. These data come from a study of beta chain features in type 1 diabetes. The length of the CDR3 is 13 residues. V lost 3 bases and J 10 bases, leaving 16 bases between the germline ends. CDR1 and CDR2 from the germline V gene are GTSNPN and SVGIG (reference sequence). The study reverse transcribed the entire isolated RNA, so it sequenced expressed TCRB transcripts. Clones were read by immunoSEQ multiplex PCR, and TCRdb kept only the in-frame ones, dropping some. The sample carries about 360,000 clones, roughly an eighth recorded once. Study observations and caveats: Although PCR might favor shorter templates, it would do so equally in patients and controls.

The rearrangement joins TRBV30 to TRBJ1-5; the D is unclear. Input material: naive CD4+ T cells from blood. The sequence was collected from a man between 18 and 35 years old in good health. The CDR3 protein is CAWRVAGSGPQHF. The CDR3 bases are TGTGCCTGGAGAGTGGCCGGGTCGGGTCCCCAGCATTTT.